The T cell receptor (beta chain) described here comes from a study of T cell responses to AZD1222 COVID-19 vaccine. Overall study findings and caveats: Two doses of AZD1222 preceded a rise in Spike-specific TCR breadth and depth. Only a handful of AZD1222 recipients, more than five in all, had baseline seropositivity.

Some clones are missing from TCRdb's copy, which holds only in-frame ones; the method was immunoSEQ multiplex PCR. The sample records some 150,000 clones, roughly 91% being singletons. Researchers grouped second doses given at about 4 or about 12 weeks into one pool. Concerning this clone: Its cognate antigen is unknown.

The CDR3 has 16 residues. The germline gives CDR1 SEHNR, CDR2 FQNEAQ (reference sequence). The ends were cut back, 1 base at V and 2 bases at J, with 13 bases in the middle. The sequence was collected from an adult who received the AZD1222 COVID-19 vaccine. The sample in question was peripheral blood, obtained 28 days after the second AZD1222 dose. The rearrangement uses TRBV7-9 and TRBJ2-3, with D tentatively TRBD2 (6 bases). CDR3 sequence: CASSLVAGLDTDTQYF. In nucleotides, the CDR3 is TGTGCCAGCAGCTTAGTTGCGGGATTAGACACAGATACGCAGTATTTT. Combining the CDR3 with reference TRBV7-9 and TRBJ2-3 gives the whole variable domain DTGVSQNPRHKITKRGQNVTFRCDPISEHNRLYWYRQTLGQGPEFLTYFQNEAQLEKSRLLSDRFSAERPKGSFSTLEIQRTEQGDSAMYLCASSLVAGLDTDTQYFGPGTRLTVL.